The subject of this entry is one T cell receptor beta chain. Here immunoSEQ multiplex PCR was the method, and the copy in TCRdb shows in-frame clones only, minus some. The data show 400,000 to 450,000 clones, about nine tenths seen once. The data originate from a study of Ad26.COV2.S vaccination and SARS-CoV-2 variants. The treatment here: some 20 received Ad26.COV2.S at low or high dose, single or two shots; about 5 received placebo; per-sample allocation not given. Samples were taken on day 63 after the first vaccine or placebo injection. This CDR3 spans 13 amino acids. In germline, CDR1 is MNHEY, CDR2 SVGEGT. V was clipped by 2 bases and J by 3 bases, with 5 bases between them.

The sequenced sample was peripheral blood, obtained in a trial of Ad26.COV2.S vaccine versus placebo. The chain is built from TRBV6-2 or TRBV6-3 and TRBJ1-5; D is unresolved. The sequence came from a person aged 18-60 years who received the Ad26.COV2.S COVID-19 vaccine or a placebo. Here the CDR3 DNA reads TGTGCCAGCAGTTACAGAACCAATCAGCCCCAGCATTTT. This sequence encodes CASSYRTNQPQHF.